These T cell receptor beta chains were read from a single sample in a study of cytomegalovirus exposure and HLA in healthy donors. TCRdb keeps only in-frame clones here, not all; method: immunoSEQ multiplex PCR. The sample holds roughly 200,000 clones, around 77% seen once. The sequenced sample consisted of PBMCs. These receptors all come from a woman under 40 in good health and CMV-seronegative. CDR3s include the opening cysteine and the closing phenylalanine or tryptophan. The D gene is left open where the match is weak. Not all rows give a size; the values are once, few, many and, for expanded clones, a class.

>TRBV15|TRBJ1-2|.|TRBD1
CATSRQGAYSDGYTF
TGTGCCACCAGCAGACAGGGGGCCTACTCGGATGGCTACACCTTC
>TRBV7-9|TRBJ2-1|.|TRBD2
CASLAGVSYNEQFF
TGTGCCAGTCTAGCGGGAGTCTCCTACAATGAGCAGTTCTTC
>TRBV14|TRBJ2-7|.|.
CASSHSGQTSYEQYF
TGTGCCAGCAGCCACTCAGGACAAACCTCCTACGAGCAGTACTTC
>TRBV27|TRBJ2-2|.|.
CASSPPGGGWYSGELFF
TGTGCCAGCAGTCCCCCCGGAGGAGGGTGGTACTCCGGGGAGCTGTTTTTT
>TRBV4-1|TRBJ2-2|.|.
CASSPQGLKNTGELFF
TGCGCCAGCTCCCCCCAAGGACTTAAAAACACCGGGGAGCTGTTTTTT
>TRBV28|TRBJ2-7|.|TRBD1
CASSVGQGVASF
TGTGCCAGCAGTGTGGGACAGGGGGTCGCCTCTTTC
>TRBV5-1|TRBJ2-1|.|.
CASSQFSGVYNEQFF
TGCGCCAGCAGCCAATTTAGCGGAGTTTACAATGAGCAGTTCTTC
>TRBV6-4|TRBJ1-5|.|.
CASSTYHNQPQHF
TGTGCCAGCAGCACCTACCACAATCAGCCCCAGCATTTT
>TRBV5-1|TRBJ1-2|.|TRBD1
CASSLGTGVFYGYTF
TGCGCCAGCAGCTTAGGGACAGGGGTATTCTATGGCTACACCTTC
>TRBV15|TRBJ1-2|.|.
CATSSRIPNYGYTF
TGTGCCACCAGCAGCAGGATCCCTAACTATGGCTACACCTTC
>TRBV7-9|TRBJ1-2|.|.
CASSRSPASYGYTF
TGTGCCAGCAGCCGTTCCCCTGCCAGCTATGGCTACACCTTC
>TRBV19|TRBJ1-5|few|.
CASSRKTPSNQPQHF
TGTGCCAGTAGTAGGAAGACACCAAGCAATCAGCCCCAGCATTTT
>TRBV5-4|TRBJ1-1|few|.
CASTRGINTEAFF
TGTGCCAGCACCCGGGGAATAAACACTGAAGCTTTCTTT
>TRBV28|TRBJ2-7|.|TRBD2
CASSFWGSGSGGEQYF
TGTGCCAGCAGTTTCTGGGGGAGTGGCTCGGGGGGCGAGCAGTACTTC
>TRBV11-2|TRBJ2-2|few|.
CASSPGGLPTGELFF
TGTGCCAGCAGCCCTGGCGGACTTCCAACCGGGGAGCTGTTTTTT
>TRBV30|TRBJ1-5|.|.
CAWSQESNQPQHF
TGTGCCTGGAGTCAAGAGAGCAATCAGCCCCAGCATTTT
>TRBV27|TRBJ1-2|.|.
CASRFPGAVGYTF
TGTGCCAGCCGATTCCCAGGGGCGGTTGGCTACACCTTC
>TRBV7-9|TRBJ1-1|.|.
CASSLENSYTEAFF
TGTGCCAGCAGCTTAGAAAACAGCTACACTGAAGCTTTCTTT
>TRBV15|TRBJ1-6|.|.
CATSRDPGANNSPLHF
TGTGCCACCAGCAGAGATCCAGGGGCTAATAATTCACCCCTCCACTTT
>TRBV5-1|TRBJ1-1|.|.
CASSLVGDFEAFF
TGCGCCAGCAGCTTGGTAGGGGACTTTGAAGCTTTCTTT
>TRBV2|TRBJ1-1|few|.
CASSFQGGNTEAFF
TGTGCCAGCAGTTTCCAGGGCGGGAACACTGAAGCTTTCTTT
>TRBV18|TRBJ2-7|.|.
CASSQQTGLDEQYF
TGTGCCAGCTCACAACAGACCGGTTTGGACGAGCAGTACTTC
>TRBV6-5|TRBJ2-7|.|TRBD1
CASSRGQGDPYEQYF
TGTGCCAGCTCTCGTGGACAGGGTGATCCCTACGAGCAGTACTTC
>TRBV6-6|TRBJ1-4|.|.
CASSFSGRATNEKLFF
TGTGCCAGCAGTTTTTCAGGGAGGGCGACTAATGAAAAACTGTTTTTT
>TRBV18|TRBJ2-2|.|.
CASSPTMQTGELFF
TGTGCCAGCTCACCGACAATGCAAACCGGGGAGCTGTTTTTT
>TRBV30|TRBJ1-2|.|TRBD1
CAWSPTGTGDGYTF
TGTGCCTGGAGTCCTACCGGGACAGGGGATGGCTACACCTTC
>TRBV5-1|TRBJ2-1|.|TRBD1
CASSLAGQNSYNEQFF
TGCGCCAGCAGCTTGGCGGGACAGAACTCCTACAATGAGCAGTTCTTC
>TRBV6-5|TRBJ2-7|few|.
CASSYNGNSYEQYF
TGTGCCAGCAGTTACAACGGGAACTCCTACGAGCAGTACTTC
>TRBV2|TRBJ2-7|.|TRBD1
CASSEKTGGAGYEQYF
TGTGCCAGCAGTGAGAAGACAGGGGGCGCGGGTTACGAGCAGTACTTC
>TRBV4-1|TRBJ1-3|.|TRBD1
CASSQEGQGRSGNTIYF
TGCGCCAGCAGCCAAGAAGGACAGGGACGTTCTGGAAACACCATATATTTT
>TRBV11-2|TRBJ1-1|.|TRBD1
CASSLERDRGQIEAFF
TGTGCCAGCAGCTTAGAACGGGACAGGGGGCAAATTGAAGCTTTCTTT
>TRBV7-8|TRBJ1-5|.|TRBD1
CASSPDRASNQPQHF
TGTGCCAGCAGCCCAGACAGGGCCAGCAATCAGCCCCAGCATTTT
>TRBV28|TRBJ2-7|few|TRBD2
CASRAEREIYEQYF
TGTGCCAGCAGGGCGGAGCGGGAGATCTACGAGCAGTACTTC
>TRBV27|TRBJ1-1|.|.
CASSLQGDTEAFF
TGTGCCAGCAGTTTACAAGGGGACACTGAAGCTTTCTTT
>TRBV4-1|TRBJ1-5|.|TRBD1
CASSQPDRGNQPQHF
TGCGCCAGCAGCCAACCCGACAGGGGCAATCAGCCCCAGCATTTT
>TRBV11-2|TRBJ1-5|.|.
CASSLGSGNQPQHF
TGTGCCAGCAGCCTAGGGTCGGGTAATCAGCCCCAGCATTTT
>TRBV5-1|TRBJ1-2|.|.
CASSSGPGDGYTF
TGCGCCAGCAGCTCAGGCCCTGGTGATGGCTACACCTTC
>TRBV18|TRBJ2-2|.|.
CASSPRGSEDTGELFF
TGTGCCAGCTCACCTAGGGGGTCTGAGGACACCGGGGAGCTGTTTTTT
>TRBV18|TRBJ2-3|once|TRBD2
CASSPTGVAGDTQYF
TGTGCCAGCTCACCCACGGGGGTAGCGGGAGATACGCAGTATTTT
>TRBV7-9|TRBJ2-7|few|TRBD1
CASSLTPGQGAEQYF
TGTGCCAGCAGCTTAACGCCGGGACAGGGGGCCGAGCAGTACTTC
>TRBV30|TRBJ2-7|.|TRBD1
CALRDDRGKGYEQYF
TGTGCCTTACGGGATGACAGGGGGAAAGGCTACGAGCAGTACTTC
>TRBV11-1|TRBJ2-1|.|.
CASSFGQSWASSNEQFF
TGTGCCAGCAGCTTCGGACAGTCTTGGGCTAGCAGCAATGAGCAGTTCTTC
>TRBV4-2|TRBJ1-4|.|TRBD1
CASSQGSGTGAADEKLFF
TGTGCCAGCAGCCAAGGGTCCGGGACAGGGGCCGCCGATGAAAAACTGTTTTTT
>TRBV28|TRBJ2-3|once|.
CASQTGRVEYF
TGTGCCAGCCAAACAGGAAGAGTGGAGTATTTT
>TRBV5-6|TRBJ2-7|.|TRBD1
CASSLEGQVSRYF
TGTGCCAGCAGCTTGGAGGGACAGGTCAGTCGGTACTTC
>TRBV4-1|TRBJ2-3|.|TRBD2
CASSQVRGGILTDTQYF
TGCGCCAGCAGCCAAGTCCGCGGGGGAATTCTCACAGATACGCAGTATTTT
>TRBV28|TRBJ2-7|few|TRBD2
CASRTSGSEQYF
TGTGCCAGCAGGACTAGCGGGAGCGAGCAGTACTTC
>TRBV6-1|TRBJ2-7|.|TRBD2
CASSVLAGGVSEQYF
TGTGCCAGCAGTGTACTAGCGGGAGGGGTTAGCGAGCAGTACTTC
>TRBV4-1|TRBJ2-5|.|TRBD2
CASSPSGLAVKETQYF
TGCGCCAGCAGCCCTTCGGGACTAGCGGTCAAAGAGACCCAGTACTTC
>TRBV10-2|TRBJ1-2|.|.
CASGQNVGYPF
TGCGCCAGCGGACAGAATGTAGGCTACCCCTTC
>TRBV11-1|TRBJ1-6|.|TRBD1
CASSRSTGFNSPLHF
TGTGCCAGCAGCCGATCGACAGGGTTTAATTCACCCCTCCACTTT
>TRBV27|TRBJ1-1|few|TRBD1
CASSFSGQGAFEAFF
TGTGCCAGCAGTTTCTCGGGACAGGGGGCTTTTGAAGCTTTCTTT
>TRBV6-5|TRBJ2-3|.|.
CASSQTRSDTQYF
TGTGCCAGCAGTCAGACTAGATCAGATACGCAGTATTTT
>TRBV4-1|TRBJ1-2|few|.
CASSQGLQGTRGYTF
TGCGCCAGCAGCCAGGGTTTACAGGGTACTAGGGGCTACACCTTC